This TCR beta chain was recovered during a study of control samples from healthy donors and cancer patients. V was clipped by 7 bases and J by 2 bases; unmatched bases: 8. The CDR3 is 15 residues long. Germline V gives CDR1 SGHVS, CDR2 FNYEAQ. This table comes from immunoSEQ multiplex PCR, and its TCRdb copy is limited to in-frame clones, with some not included. The data show around 140,000 clones, 89% seen once. The sequence was collected from a man aged 50 to 59 with head and neck cancer. The J gene is TRBJ2-3, the V gene TRBV7-6, with 8 bases matching TRBD2. Input material: PBMCs. This chain's CDR3 is CASKWSGRVTDTQYF. The CDR3 bases are TGTGCCAGCAAATGGAGCGGGAGAGTCACAGATACGCAGTATTTT.